Given below is one T cell receptor (beta chain) in context. Its target is unknown. The data belong to a study of PD-L1 blockade in urothelial cancer. Overall study: When patients started atezolizumab in about 2014, it was given at 1,200 mg intravenously every 3 weeks.

Into every PCR, synthetic TCR analog templates were spiked. Clones were read by immunoSEQ multiplex PCR, and TCRdb kept only the in-frame ones, dropping some. The sample includes roughly 100,000 clones, roughly 83% of them seen just once. Trimming left V 6 bases short and J 1 base short, with 19 bases between. The CDR3 contains 16 residues. The V gene's germline CDR1 is MNHEY and CDR2 SMNVEV (reference sequence). Notes on the study in general: Tumor-associated clones in blood expanded more at 3 weeks in durable-benefit patients.

Time point defined: peripheral blood 6 weeks after treatment start. The study enrolled patients with locally advanced or metastatic urothelial carcinoma. The chain recombines TRBV27 with TRBJ2-7, with D possibly being TRBD1 (6 bases). The clonotype originates from a man aged 70 or older with urothelial cancer. Sequences were derived from PBMCs, sampled around atezolizumab (anti-PD-L1) treatment. The CDR3 region is CASRPIGHDRSYEQYF. CDR3 DNA sequence: TGTGCCAGCAGGCCAATAGGGCACGACAGGTCCTACGAGCAGTACTTC.